This is a list of T cell receptor beta chains from one sample in a study of blood T cell repertoires in COVID-19. TCRdb's copy holds only in-frame clones and misses some; the assay was immunoSEQ multiplex PCR. The table has about 210,000 clones, approximately 90% seen once. What was sequenced was peripheral blood. The receptors were gathered from a man aged 55 to 70 who had recovered from COVID-19. The CDR3 runs from the conserved cysteine through the conserved F or W. The order of the fields is J gene, clone size, V gene, D gene, CDR3 protein, CDR3 DNA. A D gene is named only where the DNA matches it firmly. Part of the rows lack a size; the others show once, few, many or a class for expanded clones.

j_gene: TRBJ2-2
abundance: once
v_gene: TRBV15
d_gene: TRBD1
CDR3aa: CATRGQGNTGELFF
CDR3nt: TGTGCCACTAGGGGACAGGGCAACACCGGGGAGCTGTTTTTT

j_gene: TRBJ2-7
abundance: NA
v_gene: TRBV5-4
d_gene: NA
CDR3aa: CASSFPGGDSYEQYF
CDR3nt: TGTGCCAGCAGCTTCCCCGGGGGAGACTCCTACGAGCAGTACTTC

j_gene: TRBJ1-1
abundance: NA
v_gene: TRBV4-1
d_gene: TRBD1
CDR3aa: CASNTGVGMNTEAFF
CDR3nt: TGCGCCAGCAACACAGGGGTAGGTATGAACACTGAAGCTTTCTTT

j_gene: TRBJ1-2
abundance: once
v_gene: TRBV10-3
d_gene: NA
CDR3aa: CAISGLDGNYGYTF
CDR3nt: TGTGCCATCAGTGGGCTAGACGGGAACTATGGCTACACCTTC

j_gene: TRBJ1-6
abundance: once
v_gene: TRBV7-2
d_gene: NA
CDR3aa: CASSLEFTANSPLHF
CDR3nt: TGTGCCAGCAGCTTAGAATTTACAGCTAATTCACCCCTCCACTTT

j_gene: TRBJ1-1
abundance: NA
v_gene: TRBV5-4
d_gene: NA
CDR3aa: CASSLPGRNTEAFF
CDR3nt: TGTGCCAGCAGCTTACCCGGGAGGAACACTGAAGCTTTCTTT

j_gene: TRBJ1-5
abundance: NA
v_gene: TRBV2
d_gene: NA
CDR3aa: CASSESRGDQPQHF
CDR3nt: TGTGCCAGCAGTGAAAGCCGGGGGGATCAGCCCCAGCATTTT

j_gene: TRBJ1-5
abundance: NA
v_gene: TRBV27
d_gene: NA
CDR3aa: CASSPHPDRNQPQHF
CDR3nt: TGTGCCAGCAGCCCTCACCCCGACAGAAATCAGCCCCAGCATTTT

j_gene: TRBJ2-7
abundance: NA
v_gene: TRBV7-6
d_gene: TRBD1
CDR3aa: CASSPGTGLIPYEQYF
CDR3nt: TGTGCCAGCAGCCCCGGGACAGGGCTTATTCCCTACGAGCAGTACTTC

j_gene: TRBJ1-2
abundance: NA
v_gene: TRBV28
d_gene: TRBD1
CDR3aa: CASSHGTGGGYTF
CDR3nt: TGTGCCAGCAGCCACGGGACAGGAGGTGGCTACACCTTC

j_gene: TRBJ2-7
abundance: NA
v_gene: TRBV4-2
d_gene: TRBD1
CDR3aa: CASSTPRQGMSEQYF
CDR3nt: TGTGCCAGCAGCACCCCCCGACAGGGAATGAGCGAGCAGTACTTC

j_gene: TRBJ2-5
abundance: NA
v_gene: TRBV9
d_gene: TRBD1
CDR3aa: CASSVAPGGGETQYF
CDR3nt: TGTGCCAGCAGCGTAGCCCCAGGGGGTGGAGAGACCCAGTACTTC

j_gene: TRBJ1-5
abundance: NA
v_gene: TRBV19
d_gene: NA
CDR3aa: CASSIGTGSGQPQHF
CDR3nt: TGTGCCAGTAGTATAGGAACCGGGTCAGGGCAGCCCCAGCATTTT

j_gene: TRBJ2-6
abundance: NA
v_gene: TRBV12-5
d_gene: NA
CDR3aa: CASGLVGSSGANVLTF
CDR3nt: TGTGCTAGTGGTTTGGTTGGGAGCTCTGGGGCCAACGTCCTGACTTTC

j_gene: TRBJ2-1
abundance: NA
v_gene: TRBV29-1
d_gene: NA
CDR3aa: CSVGSVFSYNEQFF
CDR3nt: TGCAGCGTGGGGAGTGTCTTCTCCTACAATGAGCAGTTCTTC

j_gene: TRBJ2-1
abundance: once
v_gene: TRBV3-1/TRBV3-2
d_gene: TRBD2
CDR3aa: CASSLELAGIYNEQFF
CDR3nt: TGTGCCAGCAGCTTAGAACTAGCGGGTATCTACAATGAGCAGTTCTTC

j_gene: TRBJ2-5
abundance: NA
v_gene: TRBV14
d_gene: TRBD1
CDR3aa: CASSPWTGPETQYF
CDR3nt: TGTGCCAGCAGCCCCTGGACAGGCCCAGAGACCCAGTACTTC

j_gene: TRBJ2-1
abundance: NA
v_gene: TRBV3-1/TRBV3-2
d_gene: NA
CDR3aa: CASSQKSSGGYEQFF
CDR3nt: TGTGCCAGCAGCCAAAAAAGTTCAGGTGGGTATGAGCAGTTCTTC

j_gene: TRBJ2-7
abundance: NA
v_gene: TRBV4-3
d_gene: NA
CDR3aa: CASSQERGSYYEQYF
CDR3nt: TGCGCCAGCAGCCAAGAGCGCGGCAGCTACTACGAGCAGTACTTC